Sequencing of this T cell receptor (beta chain) was carried out in a study of T cell repertoires in cytomegalovirus infection. Study-wide context: CMV epitopes that were recently identified and HLA-C-restricted were used alongside well-studied HLA-B-restricted ones. Public TCR beta signatures indicated both CMV infection and matching HLA type.

TCRdb itself ran the reads through MiXCR, one entry per CDR3 protein. The table lists hundreds of thousands of distinct CDR3 sequences, around a third of them singletons. In germline, CDR1 is SGHVS, CDR2 FNYEAQ. The CDR3 length is 17 residues. Trimming stripped 1 base from V and 2 bases from J, with 15 bases between. This clonotype was recorded at least ten times. No antigen is known for it. The receptor was isolated from a human donor in good health (CMV status not recorded). Some clones in this sample may be carry-over from other donors' samples. The sequenced sample was cultured PBMCs, obtained from culture after CMV antigen stimulation. The chain combines TRBV7-6 with TRBJ2-1, with D maybe TRBD2 (6 bases). This CDR3 is CASSLGIYRTTYNEQFF. The CDR3, as DNA: TGTGCCAGCAGCTTAGGGATATACAGGACTACCTACAATGAGCAGTTCTTC.